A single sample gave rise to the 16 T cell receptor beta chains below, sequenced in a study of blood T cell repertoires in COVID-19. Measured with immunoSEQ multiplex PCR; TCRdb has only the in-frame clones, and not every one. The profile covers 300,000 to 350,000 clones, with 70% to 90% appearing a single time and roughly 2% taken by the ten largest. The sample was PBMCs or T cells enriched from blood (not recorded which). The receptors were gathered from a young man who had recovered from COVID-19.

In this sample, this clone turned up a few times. CDR3 bases: TGTGCCAGCAGCGTAGATGGACACTCTGGGGCCAACGTCCTGACTTTC. Translation gives CASSVDGHSGANVLTF. This sequence joins TRBV9 and TRBJ2-6; TRBD1 is a possible D gene (5 bases). Germline assignment: CDR1 SGDLS and CDR2 YYNGEE. The CDR3 loop spans 16 amino acids. Between the trimmed V and J ends, which lost 0 bases and 0 bases, there was a span of 7 bases.

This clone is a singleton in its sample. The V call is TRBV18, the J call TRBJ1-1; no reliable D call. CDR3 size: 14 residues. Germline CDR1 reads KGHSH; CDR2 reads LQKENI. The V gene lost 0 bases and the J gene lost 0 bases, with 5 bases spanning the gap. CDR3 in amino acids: CASSPPSMNTEAFF. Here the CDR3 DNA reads TGTGCCAGCTCACCACCATCAATGAACACTGAAGCTTTCTTT.

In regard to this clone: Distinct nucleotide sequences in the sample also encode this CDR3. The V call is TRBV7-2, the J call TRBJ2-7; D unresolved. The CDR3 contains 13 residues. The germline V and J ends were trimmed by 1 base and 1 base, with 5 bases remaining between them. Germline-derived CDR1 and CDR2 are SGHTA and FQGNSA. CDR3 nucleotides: TGTGCCAGCAGCTTAGGCAGATCCTACGAGCAGTACTTC. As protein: CASSLGRSYEQYF.

The CDR3 here is CASSYSMGLAGGLPSYNEQFF. For the CDR3, the DNA is TGTGCCAGCAGTTACTCAATGGGACTAGCGGGGGGCCTACCCTCCTACAATGAGCAGTTCTTC. V usage is TRBV6-2 or TRBV6-3 and J usage is TRBJ2-1; 15 positions agree with TRBD2. Losses at the gene ends were 0 bases for V and 0 bases for J; bases not matched to a gene: 9. Germline-derived CDR1 and CDR2 are MNHEY and SVGEGT. This CDR3 has 21 residues.

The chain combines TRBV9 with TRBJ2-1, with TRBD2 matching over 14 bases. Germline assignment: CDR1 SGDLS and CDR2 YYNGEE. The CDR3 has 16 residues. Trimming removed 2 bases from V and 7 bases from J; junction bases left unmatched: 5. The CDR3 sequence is CASSVRGLAGDNEQFF. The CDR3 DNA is TGTGCCAGCAGCGTGAGGGGACTAGCGGGGGATAATGAGCAGTTCTTC.

CDR3 sequence (DNA): TGTGCCAGCAGCCAAGATCAGGGTTCAACTGAAGCTTTCTTT. Its protein is CASSQDQGSTEAFF. This chain uses TRBV3-1 (or the pseudogene TRBV3-2) with TRBJ1-1; D is possibly TRBD1 (5 bases). Per germline, CDR1 LGHDT and CDR2 YNNKEL (reference sequence). The V and J ends lost 0 bases and 5 bases respectively, with 10 bases between them. This CDR3 region has 14 residues.

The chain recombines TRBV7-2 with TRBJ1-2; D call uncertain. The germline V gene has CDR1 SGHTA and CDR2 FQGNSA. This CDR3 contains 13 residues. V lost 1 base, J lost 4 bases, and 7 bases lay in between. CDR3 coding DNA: TGTGCCAGCAGCTTAGTTGCGGGCTATGGCTACACCTTC. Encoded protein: CASSLVAGYGYTF. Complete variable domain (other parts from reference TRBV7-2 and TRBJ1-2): GAGVSQSPSNKVTEKGKDVELRCDPISGHTALYWYRQSLGQGLEFLIYFQGNSAPDKSGLPSDRFSAERTGGSVSTLTIQRTQQEDSAVYLCASSLVAGYGYTFGSGTRLTVV.

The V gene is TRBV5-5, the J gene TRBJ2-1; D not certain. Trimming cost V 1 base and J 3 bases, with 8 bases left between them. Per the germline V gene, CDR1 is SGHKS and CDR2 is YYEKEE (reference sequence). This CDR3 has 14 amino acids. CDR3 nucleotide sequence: TGTGCCAGCAGCTTGAGCGTGAACTACAATGAGCAGTTCTTC. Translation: CASSLSVNYNEQFF.

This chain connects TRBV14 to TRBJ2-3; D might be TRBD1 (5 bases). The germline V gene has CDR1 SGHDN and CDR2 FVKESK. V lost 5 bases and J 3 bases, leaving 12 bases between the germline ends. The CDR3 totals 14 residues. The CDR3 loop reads CASSYQDSTDTQYF. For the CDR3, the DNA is TGTGCCAGCAGCTATCAAGACAGTACAGATACGCAGTATTTT. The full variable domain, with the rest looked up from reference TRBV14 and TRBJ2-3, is EAGVTQFPSHSVIEKGQTVTLRCDPISGHDNLYWYRRVMGKEIKFLLHFVKESKQDESGMPNNRFLAERTGGTYSTLKVQPAELEDSGVYFCASSYQDSTDTQYFGPGTRLTVL.

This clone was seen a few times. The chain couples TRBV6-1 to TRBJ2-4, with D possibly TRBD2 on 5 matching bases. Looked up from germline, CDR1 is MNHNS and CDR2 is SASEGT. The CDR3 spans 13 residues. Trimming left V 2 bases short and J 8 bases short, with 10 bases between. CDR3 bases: TGTGCCAGCAGTGAACTCTTGCGGGACATTCAGTACTTC. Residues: CASSELLRDIQYF.

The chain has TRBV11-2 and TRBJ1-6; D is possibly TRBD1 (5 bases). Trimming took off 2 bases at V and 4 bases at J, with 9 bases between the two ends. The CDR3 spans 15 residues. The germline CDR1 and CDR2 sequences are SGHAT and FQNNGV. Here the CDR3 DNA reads TGTGCCAGCAGCTTACAGGGTAGTTATAATTCACCCCTCCACTTT. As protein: CASSLQGSYNSPLHF. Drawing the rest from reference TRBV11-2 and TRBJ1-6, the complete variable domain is EAGVAQSPRYKIIEKRQSVAFWCNPISGHATLYWYQQILGQGPKLLIQFQNNGVVDDSQLPKDRFSAERLKGVDSTLKIQPAKLEDSAVYLCASSLQGSYNSPLHFGNGTRLTVT.

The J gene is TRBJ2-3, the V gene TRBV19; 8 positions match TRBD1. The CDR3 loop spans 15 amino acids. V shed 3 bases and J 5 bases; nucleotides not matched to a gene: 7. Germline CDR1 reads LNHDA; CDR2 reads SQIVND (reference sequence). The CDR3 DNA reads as TGTGCCAGTAGTATCCGGCAGGGGGCTGGAGATACGCAGTATTTT. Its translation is CASSIRQGAGDTQYF. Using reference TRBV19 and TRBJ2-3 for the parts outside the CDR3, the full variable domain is DGGITQSPKYLFRKEGQNVTLSCEQNLNHDAMYWYRQDPGQGLRLIYYSQIVNDFQKGDIAEGYSVSREKKESFPLTVTSAQKNPTAFYLCASSIRQGAGDTQYFGPGTRLTVL.

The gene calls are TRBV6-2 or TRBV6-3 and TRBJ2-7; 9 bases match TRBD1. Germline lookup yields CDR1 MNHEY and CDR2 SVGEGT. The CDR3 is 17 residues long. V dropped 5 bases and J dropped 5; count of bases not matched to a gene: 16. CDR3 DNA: TGTGCCAGCAGTCAAACAATACTACGGGACAGGGTCAACGAGCAGTACTTC. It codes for CASSQTILRDRVNEQYF.

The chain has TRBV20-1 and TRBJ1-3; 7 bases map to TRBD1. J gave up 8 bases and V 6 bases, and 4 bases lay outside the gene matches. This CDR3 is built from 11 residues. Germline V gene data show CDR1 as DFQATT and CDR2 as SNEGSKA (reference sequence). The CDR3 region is CSARQGYTIYF. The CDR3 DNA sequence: TGCAGTGCCAGACAGGGTTACACCATATATTTT.

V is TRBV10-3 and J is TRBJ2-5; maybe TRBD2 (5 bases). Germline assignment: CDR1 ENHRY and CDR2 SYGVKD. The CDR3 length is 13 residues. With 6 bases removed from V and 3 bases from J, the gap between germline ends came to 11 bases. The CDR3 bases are TGTGCCATCAGAGGCCTAGCCGAAGAGACCCAGTACTTC. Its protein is CAIRGLAEETQYF.

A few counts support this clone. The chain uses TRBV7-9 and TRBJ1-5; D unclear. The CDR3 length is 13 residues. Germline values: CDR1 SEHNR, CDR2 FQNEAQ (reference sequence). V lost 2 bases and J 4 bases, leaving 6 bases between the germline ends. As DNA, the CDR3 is TGTGCCAGCAGCTTAACGGGGAATCAGCCCCAGCATTTT. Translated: CASSLTGNQPQHF.